This TCR beta chain was sequenced in a study of T cells after yellow fever vaccination. TCRdb recomputed calls from the 5' RACE reads with MiXCR, one row per CDR3 protein. The data hold about 260,000 distinct CDR3 sequences, with 10% to 15% observed a single time. The CDR3 covers 16 residues. Germline V lookup: CDR1 MNHEY, CDR2 SMNVEV (reference sequence). V dropped 8 bases and J dropped 0; count of bases not matched to a gene: 12. This rearrangement joins TRBV27 to TRBJ1-1; TRBD1 matches at 7 bases. The clonotype comes from a man aged 25 to 45 who received the YFV17D yellow fever vaccine. This specimen was CD4+ T cells sorted from PBMCs, taken 45 days after the yellow fever booster vaccination. The CDR3 here is CASDLRGRVMNTEAFF. The CDR3 bases are TGTGCCAGCGACCTTAGGGGGCGTGTAATGAACACTGAAGCTTTCTTT.